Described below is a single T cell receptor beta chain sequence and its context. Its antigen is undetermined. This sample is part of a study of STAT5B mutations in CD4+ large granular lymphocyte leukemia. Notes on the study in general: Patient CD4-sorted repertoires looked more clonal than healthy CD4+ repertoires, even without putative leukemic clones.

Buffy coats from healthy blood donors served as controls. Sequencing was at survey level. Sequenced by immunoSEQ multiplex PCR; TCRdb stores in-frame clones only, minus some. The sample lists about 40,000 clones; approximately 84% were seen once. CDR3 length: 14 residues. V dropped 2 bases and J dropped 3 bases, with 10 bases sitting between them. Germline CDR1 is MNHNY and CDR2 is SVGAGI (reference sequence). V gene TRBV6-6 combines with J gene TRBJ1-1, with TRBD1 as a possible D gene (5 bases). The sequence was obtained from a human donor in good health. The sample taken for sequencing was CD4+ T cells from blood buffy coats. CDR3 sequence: CASSYGEGYTEAFF. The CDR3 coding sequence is TGTGCCAGCAGTTACGGGGAGGGGTACACTGAAGCTTTCTTT.